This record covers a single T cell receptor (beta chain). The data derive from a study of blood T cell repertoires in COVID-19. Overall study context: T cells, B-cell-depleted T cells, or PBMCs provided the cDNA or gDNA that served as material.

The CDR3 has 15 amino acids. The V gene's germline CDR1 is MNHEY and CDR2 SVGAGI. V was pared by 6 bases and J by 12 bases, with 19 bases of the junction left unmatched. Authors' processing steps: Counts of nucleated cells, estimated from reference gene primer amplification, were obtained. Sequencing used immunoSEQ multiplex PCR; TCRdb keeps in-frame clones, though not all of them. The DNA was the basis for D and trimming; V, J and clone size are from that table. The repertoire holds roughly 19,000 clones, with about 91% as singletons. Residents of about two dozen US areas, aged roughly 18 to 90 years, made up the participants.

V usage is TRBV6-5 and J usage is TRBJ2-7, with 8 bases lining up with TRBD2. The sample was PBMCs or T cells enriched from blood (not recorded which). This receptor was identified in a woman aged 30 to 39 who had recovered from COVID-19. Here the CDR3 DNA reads TGTGCCAGCAGCGCCCTAGTTGAGCGGGGGAAGTGGGGGTACTTC. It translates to CASSALVERGKWGYF.